The 31 T cell receptor beta chains given below trace back to one sample, sequenced in a study of blood T cell repertoires in COVID-19. Sequencing was performed with immunoSEQ multiplex PCR; in TCRdb, only in-frame clones are kept and a portion is missing. The sample holds more than 200,000 clones, about nine tenths seen once. The sequenced material came from peripheral blood. These receptors were collected from an older woman with acute or convalescent COVID-19.

This rearrangement joins TRBV6-5 to TRBJ1-1, with a possible D match to TRBD1 (6 bases). The CDR3 is 15 amino acids. The ends were cut back, 2 bases at V and 4 bases at J, with 14 bases in the middle. Germline lookup yields CDR1 MNHEY and CDR2 SVGAGI. CDR3 protein: CASSYRLGGGTEAFF. In DNA form, the CDR3 reads TGTGCCAGCAGTTACCGGTTAGGGGGGGGCACTGAAGCTTTCTTT.

This clone came up once. The chain is built from TRBV19 and TRBJ2-7, with 8 nucleotides matching TRBD1. CDR3 length: 14 residues. Germline V gene lookup returns CDR1 LNHDA and CDR2 SQIVND (reference sequence). V lost 2 bases, J lost 3 bases, and 3 bases stayed unmatched. This chain's CDR3 is CASSITGTGYEQYF. The CDR3 DNA sequence: TGTGCCAGTAGTATAACCGGGACAGGCTACGAGCAGTACTTC. Filled out from reference TRBV19 and TRBJ2-7, the complete variable domain reads DGGITQSPKYLFRKEGQNVTLSCEQNLNHDAMYWYRQDPGQGLRLIYYSQIVNDFQKGDIAEGYSVSREKKESFPLTVTSAQKNPTAFYLCASSITGTGYEQYFGPGTRLTVT.

V gene TRBV5-1 combines with J gene TRBJ2-1; tentatively, D is TRBD1 (6 bases). This CDR3 is 15 amino acids long. V lost 0 bases and J lost 3, with 10 bases in between. Germline CDR1 SGHRS, CDR2 YFSETQ. Here the CDR3 reads CASSLAGQYYNEQFF. In DNA form, the CDR3 reads TGCGCCAGCAGCTTGGCCGGACAGTACTACAATGAGCAGTTCTTC.

The V gene is TRBV7-9, the J gene TRBJ2-1; 8 bases match TRBD2. The CDR3 has 12 residues. CDR1 SEHNR and CDR2 FQNEAQ come from the germline V gene (reference sequence). V shed 5 bases and J 15 bases; nucleotides not matched to a gene: 9. The CDR3 is CASSHEAREVFF. In DNA, the CDR3 is TGTGCCAGCAGCCACGAGGCGCGGGAGGTGTTCTTC.

In its sample, this clone was seen a few times. The chain joins TRBV11-2 to TRBJ2-2; a weak D match, TRBD1 (5 bases). Germline lookup yields CDR1 SGHAT and CDR2 FQNNGV. The V end lost 5 bases, the J end lost 3 bases, and 13 bases lay between the germline ends. The CDR3 length is 15 residues. This chain's CDR3 is CASSAAGHDTGELFF. The CDR3 coding sequence is TGTGCCAGCAGCGCCGCAGGGCACGACACCGGGGAGCTGTTTTTT.

The gene calls are TRBV6-5 and TRBJ2-2, with a weak D call TRBD1 (6 bases). CDR3 length: 14 amino acids. Per the germline V gene, CDR1 is MNHEY and CDR2 is SVGAGI. V gave up 4 bases and J gave up 4 bases, with 10 bases separating them. The DNA for the CDR3 is TGTGCCAGCAGTTTAACAGGGAGCACCGGGGAGCTGTTTTTT. Translation gives CASSLTGSTGELFF.

V gene TRBV3-1 (or the pseudogene TRBV3-2) combines with J gene TRBJ2-2; D possibly corresponds to TRBD2 (6 bases). CDR1 and CDR2 (germline): LGHDT, YNNKEL (reference sequence). V gave up 3 bases and J gave up 6 bases, with 17 bases separating them. The CDR3 has 16 residues. The CDR3 nucleotides are TGTGCCAGCAGCCAGGCCCTCCTAGGAGGGCCCGGGGAGCTGTTTTTT. Translation gives CASSQALLGGPGELFF.

V and J are TRBV18 and TRBJ2-1; TRBD1 matches at 8 bases. CDR3 length equals 16 residues. Per the germline V gene, CDR1 is KGHSH and CDR2 is LQKENI. J lost 0 bases, V lost 0 bases, and 1 base had no gene match. This chain's CDR3 is CASSPPGTGSYNEQFF. In DNA form, the CDR3 reads TGTGCCAGCTCACCACCTGGGACAGGCTCCTACAATGAGCAGTTCTTC.

The genes are TRBV6-4 and TRBJ2-1; maybe TRBD2 (6 bases). The germline V and J ends were trimmed by 2 bases and 4 bases, with 18 bases remaining between them. In germline, CDR1 is MRHNA, CDR2 SNTAGT. The CDR3 has 17 amino acids. CDR3 coding DNA: TGTGCCAGCAGTGACCTCTCCAACTCCGGGGGTTACAATGAGCAGTTCTTC. Its protein product is CASSDLSNSGGYNEQFF.

This clone was seen once. The gene calls are TRBV18 and TRBJ2-1; 7 bases match TRBD2. Germline V gives CDR1 KGHSH, CDR2 LQKENI. The CDR3 runs 15 residues. Unmatched junction bases numbered 15, after V lost 4 bases and J lost 12 bases. CDR3 residues: CASSQPGTTRFGQFF. DNA of the CDR3: TGTGCCAGCTCACAACCCGGGACTACGAGGTTCGGGCAGTTCTTC. Full variable domain (remainder filled in from reference TRBV18 and TRBJ2-1): NAGVMQNPRHLVRRRGQEARLRCSPMKGHSHVYWYRQLPEEGLKFMVYLQKENIIDESGMPKERFSAEFPKEGPSILRIQQVVRGDSAAYFCASSQPGTTRFGQFFGPGTRLTVL.

This chain connects TRBV5-1 to TRBJ2-7, with 9 nucleotides matching TRBD1. Looked up from germline, CDR1 is SGHRS and CDR2 is YFSETQ. The length of the CDR3 is 14 residues. The junction had 5 bases not matched to a gene; V was cut back by 4 bases and J by 3 bases. The CDR3: CASSPGTGFYEQYF. CDR3 DNA: TGCGCCAGCAGCCCAGGGACAGGGTTCTACGAGCAGTACTTC.

J is TRBJ2-5 and V is TRBV2; D remains unclear. This CDR3 is built from 12 residues. V dropped 3 bases and J dropped 1 base, with 3 bases sitting between them. Germline CDR1 reads SNHLY; CDR2 reads FYNNEI. CDR3 DNA: TGTGCCAGCAGTGATCTCCAAGAGACCCAGTACTTC. The encoded protein is CASSDLQETQYF.

The chain employs TRBV25-1 and TRBJ1-2; D gene unclear. V was clipped by 3 bases and J by 8 bases, with 19 bases between them. CDR3 length: 15 residues. CDR1 and CDR2 from the germline V gene are MGHDK and SYGVNS. The CDR3 loop reads CASSDPDRGGRGYTF. The CDR3 DNA follows: TGTGCCAGCAGTGACCCCGACCGTGGAGGCCGAGGCTACACCTTC.

The V and J genes are TRBV3-1 (or the pseudogene TRBV3-2) and TRBJ1-4; the match to TRBD1 covers 9 bases. V lost 1 base, J lost 6 bases, and 6 bases stayed unmatched. The CDR3 has 16 amino acids. The germline gives CDR1 LGHDT, CDR2 YNNKEL (reference sequence). CDR3 loop: CASSQGRGTGYEKLFF. The CDR3 coding sequence is TGTGCCAGCAGCCAAGGGAGAGGGACAGGGTATGAAAAACTGTTTTTT.

The V gene is TRBV29-1, the J gene TRBJ2-5; D unresolved. V lost 6 bases and J 10 bases, leaving 18 bases between the germline ends. CDR1 is SQVTM, CDR2 ANQGSEA, per germline. The CDR3 runs 12 residues. The CDR3 loop is CSVREEARSQYF. As DNA, the CDR3 is TGCAGCGTCCGAGAAGAGGCCCGGAGCCAGTACTTC.

The sample holds a few counts of this clone. The genes are TRBV7-9 and TRBJ1-5; TRBD1 aligns across 7 bases. The CDR3 spans 17 residues. V trimming: 1 base; J trimming: 3 bases; junction bases outside the gene matches: 9. Germline V gives CDR1 SEHNR, CDR2 FQNEAQ (reference sequence). For the CDR3, the DNA is TGTGCCAGCAGCTTAGGGACAGGCGAACCTTCCAATCAGCCCCAGCATTTT. Its protein is CASSLGTGEPSNQPQHF.

V and J are TRBV2 and TRBJ2-5, with D possibly being TRBD2 (5 bases). This CDR3 has 13 amino acids. Trimming removed 10 bases from V and 3 bases from J, with 15 bases in between. The V gene's germline CDR1 is SNHLY and CDR2 FYNNEI. In DNA, the CDR3 is TGTGCCAACACTAGTAAGGGCGAAGAGACCCAGTACTTC. This encodes CANTSKGEETQYF. Together with reference TRBV2 and TRBJ2-5, the CDR3 gives the full variable domain: EPEVTQTPSHQVTQMGQEVILRCVPISNHLYFYWYRQILGQKVEFLVSFYNNEISEKSEIFDDQFSVERPDGSNFTLKIRSTKLEDSAMYFCANTSKGEETQYFGPGTRLLVL.

V and J are TRBV7-8 and TRBJ1-2, with D perhaps matching TRBD1 (5 bases). The ends were cut back, 1 base at V and 7 bases at J, with 7 bases in the middle. This CDR3 has 12 amino acids. The germline gives CDR1 SGHVS, CDR2 FQNEAQ. The CDR3 coding sequence is TGTGCCAGCAGCTTAGGGGGGGGTGGCTACACCTTC. Translation: CASSLGGGGYTF.

About this clone: The same CDR3 also results from other DNA sequences found in this sample. The J gene is TRBJ1-5, the V gene TRBV30, with D tentatively TRBD1 (5 bases). Germline-derived CDR1 and CDR2 are GTSNPN and SVGIG (reference sequence). This CDR3 spans 12 amino acids. The germline V and J ends were trimmed by 3 bases and 4 bases, with 7 bases remaining between them. CDR3 DNA: TGTGCCTGGAGCGGGGGGAATCAGCCCCAGCATTTT. Amino acid sequence: CAWSGGNQPQHF.

The rearrangement joins TRBV18 to TRBJ2-1; the D gene is possibly TRBD1 (5 bases). The CDR3 loop spans 14 amino acids. Deletions cut 0 bases from V and 9 bases from J, with 12 bases between. Germline V gene sequence: CDR1 KGHSH, CDR2 LQKENI. DNA of the CDR3: TGTGCCAGCTCACCACCAGGGTGGGGCAGTGAGCAGTTCTTC. Protein: CASSPPGWGSEQFF.

The V and J genes are TRBV30 and TRBJ2-1; 8 bases fit TRBD1. The CDR3 has 14 amino acids. Germline V CDR1 and CDR2: GTSNPN, SVGIG (reference sequence). The V segment lost 8 bases and the J segment 4 bases; nucleotides outside the gene matches: 10. The CDR3 bases are TGTGCCAGACGAGGGACAGGCCAATACAATGAGCAGTTCTTC. Translation: CARRGTGQYNEQFF.

The chain combines TRBV9 with TRBJ2-3; D gene unclear. The V gene's germline CDR1 is SGDLS and CDR2 YYNGEE. The CDR3 loop spans 15 amino acids. V lost 2 bases, J lost 0 bases, and 10 bases lay in between. The CDR3, as DNA: TGTGCCAGCAGCGTTGTCGGTTCTAGCACAGATACGCAGTATTTT. It specifies CASSVVGSSTDTQYF.

In this sample, this clone turned up once. The rearrangement links TRBV4-1 to TRBJ1-1; TRBD1 aligns across 10 bases. The CDR3 extends over 16 amino acids. The trim removed 3 bases at V and 11 bases at J, leaving 15 bases unmatched. Looked up from germline, CDR1 is MGHRA and CDR2 is YSYEKL. In nucleotides, the CDR3 is TGCGCCAGCAGCCACGAGACAGGGGGCCGACCTTATTTTGCTTTCTTT. This gives the protein CASSHETGGRPYFAFF.

The CDR3: CASSLVLAIYGEQYF. The CDR3, as DNA: TGTGCCAGCAGCTTGGTTCTAGCTATATATGGGGAGCAGTACTTC. The chain uses TRBV5-8 and TRBJ2-7; D perhaps matches TRBD2 (5 bases). Trimming took off 0 bases at V and 7 bases at J, with 17 bases between the two ends. The length of the CDR3 is 15 residues. Germline CDR1 and CDR2: SGHTS and YDEGEE.

This chain connects TRBV2 to TRBJ1-2; D is undetermined. The V gene's germline CDR1 is SNHLY and CDR2 FYNNEI. There are 14 residues in the CDR3. Trimming took off 7 bases at V and 2 bases at J, with 14 bases between the two ends. CDR3: CASMRTAANYGYTF. CDR3 DNA: TGTGCCAGCATGCGGACTGCAGCAAACTATGGCTACACCTTC.

This chain links TRBV5-8 with TRBJ2-2; TRBD1 matches at 7 bases. Trimming at V came to 6 bases and at J to 1 base, leaving 3 bases not matched to a gene. In germline, CDR1 is SGHTS, CDR2 YDEGEE. The CDR3 consists of 14 residues. CDR3 region: CASTRTGNTGELFF. The CDR3 region has the DNA TGTGCCAGCACCCGGACAGGGAACACCGGGGAGCTGTTTTTT.

This clone was recorded only once. This sequence joins TRBV19 and TRBJ2-5; TRBD2 matches at 8 bases. After removal of 6 bases from V and 6 bases from J, the junction contained 9 bases not matched to a gene. This CDR3 contains 14 residues. CDR1 LNHDA and CDR2 SQIVND come from the germline V gene (reference sequence). In DNA form, the CDR3 reads TGTGCCAGTAGGTCCCGCGGGGGGCAACAGACCCAGTACTTC. Translating it yields CASRSRGGQQTQYF.

This clone was detected only a few times. This rearrangement joins TRBV7-6 to TRBJ2-2, with 7 nucleotides matching TRBD1. The CDR3 runs 15 residues. Germline loops: CDR1 SGHVS, CDR2 FNYEAQ. V lost 5 bases to trimming and J lost 1 base; unmatched junction nucleotides: 4. The CDR3 DNA reads as TGTGCCAGCAGCAGAGGGACAGTGAACACCGGGGAGCTGTTTTTT. This sequence encodes CASSRGTVNTGELFF. Looking up the rest from reference TRBV7-6 and TRBJ2-2 gives the full variable domain: GAGVSQSPRYKVTKRGQDVALRCDPISGHVSLYWYRQALGQGPEFLTYFNYEAQQDKSGLPNDRFSAERPEGSISTLTIQRTEQRDSAMYRCASSRGTVNTGELFFGEGSRLTVL.

In the case of this clone: The same CDR3 can be traced to other DNA sequences in this sample. The rearrangement joins TRBV4-1 to TRBJ2-2, with a weak D call TRBD2 (5 bases). Germline V gives CDR1 MGHRA, CDR2 YSYEKL. This CDR3 has 16 amino acids. Deletions cut 4 bases from V and 0 bases from J, with 12 bases between. This CDR3 is CASSPRTGSNTGELFF. The DNA of the CDR3 is TGCGCCAGCAGCCCTAGGACTGGGTCGAACACCGGGGAGCTGTTTTTT.

The chain has TRBV4-1 and TRBJ1-5, with D unresolved. Trimming cost V 4 bases and J 3 bases, with 13 bases left between them. Germline assignment: CDR1 MGHRA and CDR2 YSYEKL. This CDR3 is built from 15 residues. CDR3 region: CASSPPLYLNQPQHF. The CDR3 nucleotides read TGCGCCAGCAGCCCGCCCCTCTACCTCAATCAGCCCCAGCATTTT.

The chain is built from TRBV7-8 and TRBJ2-5; 7 bases line up with TRBD1. The ends lost 1 base at V and 5 bases at J; junction bases unmatched: 7. The length of the CDR3 is 15 residues. Germline CDR1 reads SGHVS; CDR2 reads FQNEAQ. CDR3 in DNA: TGTGCCAGCAGCTTAGGTCCGGGACAGAGGGAGACCCAGTACTTC. Its translation: CASSLGPGQRETQYF.